This entry describes one T cell receptor beta chain. The antigen remains undetermined. The data derive from a study of T cell responses to AZD1222 COVID-19 vaccine. General study findings and limits: Reportedly, close to half of spike-specific TCRs are directed against unmutated variant regions.

Trimming stripped 5 bases from V and 2 bases from J, with 13 bases between. Germline CDR1 and CDR2: SGHAT and FQDESV (reference sequence). This CDR3 is built from 14 residues. Some clones are missing from TCRdb's copy, which holds only in-frame ones; the method was immunoSEQ multiplex PCR. The data show 75,000 to 95,000 clones, just under 90% seen once. Sequenced material: peripheral blood, taken on day 0 of MenACWY control vaccination. The origin of this receptor is an adult in good health. The chain joins TRBV11-1 to TRBJ2-7, with D unclear. CDR3 coding DNA: TGTGCCAGCAGCCCGACCGACGGAGCCTACGAGCAGTACTTC. Translation gives CASSPTDGAYEQYF.